This is a list of T cell receptor beta chains from one sample in a study of cytomegalovirus exposure and HLA in healthy donors. The protocol was immunoSEQ multiplex PCR, while the TCRdb copy is restricted to in-frame clones and leaves out a portion. There are roughly 120,000 clones in the sample; about 16% occur only once, and roughly 2% lies in the top ten. Sequences were obtained from PBMCs. The origin of the receptors is a woman aged 18-29 years in good health and CMV-seronegative. The CDR3 runs from the conserved cysteine through the conserved F or W. D genes are given only for firm matches.

v_gene	j_gene	d_gene	CDR3aa
TRBV19	TRBJ2-3	.	CASGAKGGGLTQYF
TRBV4-1	TRBJ2-2	.	CASKQGLASSTGELFF
TRBV5-8	TRBJ1-4	.	CASSQWPGLDEKLFF
TRBV4-1	TRBJ2-3	.	CASSQVRLTDTQYF
TRBV6-1	TRBJ1-5	.	CASRTGDNNQPQHF
TRBV5-1	TRBJ1-5	TRBD1	CARGQGDSNQPQHF
TRBV6-5	TRBJ2-7	TRBD2	CASNRAGNYEQYF
TRBV13	TRBJ2-7	.	CASSAFLDPVHFEQYF
TRBV7-3	TRBJ2-1	.	CASSPRLVGEQFF
TRBV10-1	TRBJ1-1	TRBD1	CASSPGTGWNTEAFF
TRBV16	TRBJ1-1	.	CASSQSPGGSNSEAFF
TRBV19	.	TRBD1	CASSNRQGPYEQYF
TRBV27	TRBJ2-7	.	CAKSVKPYEQYF
TRBV11-2	TRBJ2-4	.	CASSLAGTKNIQYF
TRBV25-1	TRBJ2-7	TRBD1	CASSAFADREREQYF
TRBV27	TRBJ1-4	TRBD1	CASSLTGVREKLFF
TRBV19	TRBJ2-2	.	CASSMGGGTGELFF
TRBV28	TRBJ1-5	.	CASRLTGHQPQHF
TRBV9	TRBJ2-1	TRBD2	CASSVGTSRDEQFF
TRBV7-2	TRBJ1-3	.	CASSLAATVSGNTIYF
TRBV5-6	TRBJ1-3	TRBD1	CASSLGRDRRNLGNTIYF
TRBV28	TRBJ1-2	TRBD1	CASRSGTGLGYGYTF
TRBV6-1	TRBJ2-1	TRBD1	CASSETGYNEQFF
TRBV5-1	TRBJ1-4	TRBD1	CASSLRTGTLSNEKLFF
TRBV5-1	TRBJ2-7	.	CASSPHVAESYEQYF
TRBV18	TRBJ1-1	TRBD1	CASSPPNRQGGNTEAFF
TRBV5-1	TRBJ2-6	TRBD1	CASGQGTGANVLTF
TRBV30	TRBJ1-1	.	CAWSVKGRTEAFF
TRBV19	TRBJ1-1	TRBD1	CASSKGTVNTEAFF
TRBV10-3	TRBJ1-1	.	CAISDTGSNGAFF
TRBV5-6	TRBJ2-5	TRBD2	CASSLFERGEGWTQYF
TRBV30	TRBJ1-2	.	CAWTPQRAVYGYTF
TRBV28	TRBJ1-1	.	CASGGGRANTEAFF
TRBV2	TRBJ1-1	TRBD1	CASRDARDRDNTEAFF
TRBV10-3	TRBJ1-5	.	CAISQDGGLGPQHF
TRBV30	TRBJ2-1	TRBD1	CAWRDPGQYNEQFF
TRBV5-4	TRBJ2-3	TRBD2	CASSPSGGSTDTQYF
TRBV27	TRBJ2-1	TRBD2	CASSYPGGPGNEQFF
TRBV5-4	TRBJ2-1	.	CASSHPAGNYNEQFF
TRBV4-1	TRBJ2-3	.	CASSQGPHKGRSTDTQYF
TRBV6-6	TRBJ2-7	.	CASSTRLAATYEQYF
TRBV6-6	TRBJ2-1	TRBD2	CASSYLLAGDEQFF
TRBV6-7	TRBJ1-2	.	CASSYLSGYGYTF
TRBV27	TRBJ1-5	.	CASSSRKTGGLLDSNQPQHF
TRBV6-6	TRBJ2-7	TRBD1	CASSYGGTGYEQYF
TRBV2	TRBJ1-1	.	CASGQKMNTEAFF
TRBV5-4	TRBJ2-1	.	CASSPFLSSSYNEQFF
TRBV7-9	TRBJ2-5	.	CASSRDYFQETQYF
TRBV7-3	TRBJ2-1	TRBD2	CASSSSLLAGSLTSSSYNEQFF
TRBV13	TRBJ2-7	TRBD1	CASRSTGAVYEQYF
TRBV4-2	TRBJ2-3	TRBD2	CASSQTSGAGADTQYF
TRBV30	TRBJ2-7	.	CAWKGDFSHGHLYEQYF
TRBV9	TRBJ1-2	.	CASSHREGGYTF
TRBV2	TRBJ1-4	.	CASTGIGEKLFF
TRBV5-4	TRBJ1-1	.	CASSLKQNTEAFF
TRBV4-2	TRBJ2-7	TRBD2	CASSRLRASGYEQYF
TRBV5-6	TRBJ2-7	.	CASSLFGRGTEEQYF
TRBV19	TRBJ1-3	.	CATSTGLLNTIYF
TRBV11-3	.	.	CASSSGGNYEQYF